Below are 6 T cell receptor beta chains sequenced from a single sample in a study of cytomegalovirus exposure and HLA in healthy donors. 13 Jbeta primers and 60 Vbeta primers were used for the PCR. Here immunoSEQ multiplex PCR was the method, and the copy in TCRdb shows in-frame clones only, minus some. The sample lists roughly 150,000 clones, about 79% occurring once. The specimen sequenced was PBMCs. These receptors were taken from a male donor in good health and CMV-seronegative.

This clone has a handful of counts. The chain is built from TRBV6-1 and TRBJ2-3; 7 nucleotides agree with TRBD2. V was pared by 6 bases and J by 5 bases, with 11 bases of the junction left unmatched. Germline V gene sequence: CDR1 MNHNS, CDR2 SASEGT. This CDR3 comprises 15 residues. CDR3 coding DNA: TGTGCCAGCAGCGGGGGGACGATGCCTAGAGATACGCAGTATTTT. It yields the protein CASSGGTMPRDTQYF.

The V gene is TRBV10-3, the J gene TRBJ1-2; D gene ambiguous. The CDR3 contains 14 residues. The ends were cut back, 6 bases at V and 0 bases at J, with 11 bases in the middle. The V gene's germline CDR1 is ENHRY and CDR2 SYGVKD. CDR3: CAIRRGETNYGYTF. As DNA, the CDR3 is TGTGCCATCAGGCGAGGAGAGACTAACTATGGCTACACCTTC.

The chain has TRBV6-5 and TRBJ1-1, with TRBD1 identical over 8 bases. V lost 1 base, J lost 5 bases, and 3 bases stayed unmatched. The CDR3 totals 14 residues. The V gene's germline CDR1 is MNHEY and CDR2 SVGAGI. The CDR3 coding sequence is TGTGCCAGCAGTTACTTTGACAGGGGAACTGAAGCTTTCTTT. It encodes CASSYFDRGTEAFF.

Notes on this clone: One end of the junction fails to match germline, which may point to a read error. This chain connects TRBV7-7 to TRBJ2-7, with a possible D match to TRBD2 (5 bases). CDR3 length equals 13 residues. Germline values: CDR1 SSHAT, CDR2 FNYEAQ (reference sequence). Written as DNA, the CDR3 is TGTGCTAGCAGCCTCGGACTTCTCTACGAGCAGTACTTC. It codes for CASSLGLLYEQYF.

The V and J genes are TRBV7-9 and TRBJ2-1; D is undetermined. Trimming removed 1 base at V and 5 bases at J, with 18 bases between. The CDR3 has 17 amino acids. Germline lookup yields CDR1 SEHNR and CDR2 FQNEAQ (reference sequence). CDR3 coding DNA: TGTGCCAGCAGCTTAGAGGTCCCCCAGCGACGGGACAATGAGCAGTTCTTC. Its protein product is CASSLEVPQRRDNEQFF.

V gene TRBV7-8 combines with J gene TRBJ1-4; a weak D match, TRBD1 (5 bases). Between the trimmed V and J ends, which lost 5 bases and 7 bases, there was a span of 14 bases. The CDR3 has 14 residues. The germline CDR1 and CDR2 sequences are SGHVS and FQNEAQ. The CDR3: CASSPDSRGEKLFF. In DNA, the CDR3 is TGTGCCAGCAGCCCCGACTCAAGGGGTGAAAAACTGTTTTTT. Together with reference TRBV7-8 and TRBJ1-4, the CDR3 gives the full variable domain: GAGVSQSPRYKVAKRGQDVALRCDPISGHVSLFWYQQALGQGPEFLTYFQNEAQLDKSGLPSDRFFAERPEGSVSTLKIQRTQQEDSAVYLCASSPDSRGEKLFFGSGTQLSVL.